These 8 T cell receptor beta chains share one sample of origin, sequenced in a study of blood T cell repertoires in COVID-19. TCRdb keeps only in-frame clones here, not all; method: immunoSEQ multiplex PCR. Of about 200,000 clones listed, about 79% are singletons. Input material: peripheral blood. The origin of the receptors is a human donor in a cohort sampled during active COVID-19.

CDR3 DNA sequence: TGTGCCAGCAGCCCGCCGGGACTAGCGGGGGGGCTCTACGAGCAGTACTTC. It specifies CASSPPGLAGGLYEQYF. The rearrangement uses TRBV7-2 and TRBJ2-7, with 16 positions matching TRBD2. CDR1 and CDR2 from the germline V gene are SGHTA and FQGNSA. V shed 5 bases and J 3 bases; nucleotides not matched to a gene: 7. There are 17 residues in the CDR3. Drawing the rest from reference TRBV7-2 and TRBJ2-7, the complete variable domain is GAGVSQSPSNKVTEKGKDVELRCDPISGHTALYWYRQSLGQGLEFLIYFQGNSAPDKSGLPSDRFSAERTGGSVSTLTIQRTQQEDSAVYLCASSPPGLAGGLYEQYFGPGTRLTVT.

The J gene is TRBJ2-5, the V gene TRBV5-4; D is uncertain. In germline, CDR1 is SGHNT, CDR2 YYREEE (reference sequence). Between the trimmed V and J ends, which lost 1 base and 0 bases, there was a span of 13 bases. The CDR3 loop spans 16 amino acids. Written as DNA, the CDR3 is TGTGCCAGCAGCTTGCTCGAGCTAGTAAACCAAGAGACCCAGTACTTC. Its translation is CASSLLELVNQETQYF.

The gene calls are TRBV3-1 (or the pseudogene TRBV3-2) and TRBJ2-6; 7 bases are shared with TRBD1. Trimming at V came to 2 bases and at J to 4 bases, leaving 5 bases not matched to a gene. Looked up from germline, CDR1 is LGHDT and CDR2 is YNNKEL (reference sequence). The CDR3 is 16 amino acids. As DNA, the CDR3 is TGTGCCAGCAGCCAACTAGGGGGCGCCGGGGCCAACGTCCTGACTTTC. Residues: CASSQLGGAGANVLTF.

V is TRBV3-1 (or the pseudogene TRBV3-2) and J is TRBJ2-7, with 13 bases lining up with TRBD2. V was clipped by 3 bases and J by 6 bases; unmatched bases: 5. Germline V gene data show CDR1 as LGHDT and CDR2 as YNNKEL (reference sequence). The CDR3 sequence is 15 residues long. DNA for the CDR3: TGTGCCAGCAGCCATGGACTAGCGGGAGCAGTCGAGCAGTACTTC. It translates to CASSHGLAGAVEQYF.

This clone was seen once. The chain combines TRBV15 with TRBJ1-5, with 7 bases that match TRBD1. The V gene end was trimmed by 6 bases and the J gene end by 3 bases; junction bases not matched to a gene: 8. The CDR3 sequence is 15 residues long. CDR1 LNHNV and CDR2 YYDKDF come from the germline V gene (reference sequence). This chain's CDR3 is CATSFRGASNQPQHF. The DNA of the CDR3 is TGTGCCACCAGTTTCAGGGGGGCATCCAATCAGCCCCAGCATTTT. The variable domain in full, completed from reference TRBV15 and TRBJ1-5, reads DAMVIQNPRYQVTQFGKPVTLSCSQTLNHNVMYWYQQKSSQAPKLLFHYYDKDFNNEADTPDNFQSRRPNTSFCFLDIRSPGLGDTAMYLCATSFRGASNQPQHFGDGTRLSIL.

The genes are TRBV18 and TRBJ2-7, with TRBD2 matching 9 bases. The CDR3 length is 14 residues. Germline-derived CDR1 and CDR2 are KGHSH and LQKENI. J lost 3 bases, V lost 6 bases, and 6 bases had no gene match. CDR3 bases: TGTGCCAGCTCCCCATCTAGCGGGAACTACGAGCAGTACTTC. It codes for CASSPSSGNYEQYF. Full variable domain (remainder filled in from reference TRBV18 and TRBJ2-7): NAGVMQNPRHLVRRRGQEARLRCSPMKGHSHVYWYRQLPEEGLKFMVYLQKENIIDESGMPKERFSAEFPKEGPSILRIQQVVRGDSAAYFCASSPSSGNYEQYFGPGTRLTVT.

The V gene is TRBV27, the J gene TRBJ2-5; 14 nucleotides align to TRBD2. The CDR3 loop spans 16 amino acids. Germline V gives CDR1 MNHEY, CDR2 SMNVEV (reference sequence). V was clipped by 5 bases and J by 6 bases; unmatched bases: 8. Here the CDR3 reads CASSESGTSGRKTQYF. The CDR3 DNA reads as TGTGCCAGCAGTGAATCCGGGACTAGCGGGAGAAAGACCCAGTACTTC.

The chain joins TRBV5-1 to TRBJ1-3, with 7 nucleotides matching TRBD1. Germline V lookup: CDR1 SGHRS, CDR2 YFSETQ. The CDR3 spans 14 residues. V shed 3 bases and J 1 base; nucleotides not matched to a gene: 1. The CDR3 DNA is TGCGCCAGCAGCTGGACAGGTTCTGGAAACACCATATATTTT. Translating gives CASSWTGSGNTIYF.